This T cell receptor (beta chain) was recovered during a study of vaccination and CD4 T cells after COVID-19. Sample treatment: roughly 10-day PBMC culture with coronavirus spike peptide pools or control peptides (ViraFEST assay). Before TCRs were sequenced, ViraFEST expanded antigen-specific T cells with peptide pools. Unmatched junction bases numbered 8, after V lost 4 bases and J lost 5 bases. Germline CDR1 DFQATT, CDR2 SNEGSKA (reference sequence). This CDR3 region has 15 residues. By its share, this clonotype is medium-sized. Its antigen is currently unknown. At the Johns Hopkins FTIC core, DNA taken from cultured CD4+ T cells was sequenced by way of the Oncomine TCR Beta short-read assay. TCRdb reprocessed the PCR reads via MiXCR and lists one record per CDR3 protein. The sample lists about 21,000 distinct CDR3 sequences, 38% occurring once.

This clonotype was obtained from a human donor who received a COVID-19 vaccine. Source: CD4+ T cells from blood, cultured in vitro, taken before SARS-CoV-2 vaccination. This chain connects TRBV20-1 to TRBJ2-2; 9 nucleotides agree with TRBD2. CDR3 sequence: CSANPASGATGELFF. The CDR3 nucleotides read TGCAGTGCTAACCCGGCTAGCGGGGCTACCGGGGAGCTGTTTTTT.